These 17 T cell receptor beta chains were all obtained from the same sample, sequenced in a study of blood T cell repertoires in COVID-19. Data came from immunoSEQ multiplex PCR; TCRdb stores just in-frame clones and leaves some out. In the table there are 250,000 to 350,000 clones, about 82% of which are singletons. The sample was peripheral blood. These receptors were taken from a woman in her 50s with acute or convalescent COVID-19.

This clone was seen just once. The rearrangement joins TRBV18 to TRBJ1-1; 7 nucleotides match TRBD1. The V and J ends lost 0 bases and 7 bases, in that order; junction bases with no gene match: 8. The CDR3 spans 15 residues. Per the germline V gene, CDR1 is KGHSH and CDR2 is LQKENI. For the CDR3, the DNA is TGTGCCAGCTCACCACCCGGAGGGCAGGGGGATGAAGCTTTCTTT. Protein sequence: CASSPPGGQGDEAFF.

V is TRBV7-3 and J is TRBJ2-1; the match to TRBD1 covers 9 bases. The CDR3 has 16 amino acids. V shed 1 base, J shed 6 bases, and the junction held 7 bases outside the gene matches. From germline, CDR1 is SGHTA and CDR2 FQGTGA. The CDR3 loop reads CASSLRLGQGPNEQFF. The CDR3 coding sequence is TGTGCCAGCAGCTTAAGGTTGGGACAGGGTCCCAATGAGCAGTTCTTC.

The CDR3 region has the DNA TGTGCCAGCAGCCATACCAAGGGGGCGGCAGAGACCCAGTACTTC. Translated: CASSHTKGAAETQYF. V and J are TRBV3-1 (or the pseudogene TRBV3-2) and TRBJ2-5, with 7 bases that match TRBD1. CDR3 length equals 15 residues. V gave up 3 bases and J gave up 4 bases; unmatched junction bases: 8. CDR1 LGHDT and CDR2 YNNKEL come from the germline V gene (reference sequence).

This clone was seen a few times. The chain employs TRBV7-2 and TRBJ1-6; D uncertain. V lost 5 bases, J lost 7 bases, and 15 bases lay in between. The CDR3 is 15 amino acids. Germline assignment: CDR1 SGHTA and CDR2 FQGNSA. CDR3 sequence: CASSLQRAGNSPLHF. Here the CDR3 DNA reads TGTGCCAGCAGCCTGCAGCGGGCGGGGAATTCACCCCTCCACTTT.

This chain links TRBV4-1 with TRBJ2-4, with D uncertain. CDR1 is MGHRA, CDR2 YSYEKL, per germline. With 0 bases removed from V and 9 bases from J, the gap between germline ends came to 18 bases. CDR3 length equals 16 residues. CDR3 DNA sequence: TGCGCCAGCAGCCAAGAATCGAGCCTCCCGGGTGGCATTCAGTACTTC. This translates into CASSQESSLPGGIQYF.

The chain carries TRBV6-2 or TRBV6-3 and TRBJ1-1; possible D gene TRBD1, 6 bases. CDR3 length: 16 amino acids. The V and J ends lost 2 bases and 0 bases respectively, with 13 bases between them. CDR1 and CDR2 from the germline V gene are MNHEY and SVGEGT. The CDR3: CASSYAPGQLNTEAFF. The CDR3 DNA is TGTGCCAGCAGTTACGCACCGGGACAACTGAACACTGAAGCTTTCTTT.

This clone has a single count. The CDR3 DNA reads TGTGCCAGCAGCGTATCCCCCCCTAGCGGGAGTAAACTCTGCGAGCAGTACTTC. Its protein is CASSVSPPSGSKLCEQYF. The gene calls are TRBV9 and TRBJ2-7; 10 positions match TRBD2. The CDR3 runs 18 residues. Per the germline V gene, CDR1 is SGDLS and CDR2 is YYNGEE. Trimming cost V 1 base and J 6 bases; bases outside gene matches: 16.

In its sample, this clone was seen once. CDR3 DNA sequence: TGTGCCAGCAAGCCTTCAGGGCAAGAGACCCAGTACTTC. Protein: CASKPSGQETQYF. The chain is built from TRBV14 and TRBJ2-5; D perhaps matches TRBD1 (5 bases). Per the germline V gene, CDR1 is SGHDN and CDR2 is FVKESK. This CDR3 is built from 13 residues. V was clipped by 7 bases and J by 2 bases, with 11 bases between them.

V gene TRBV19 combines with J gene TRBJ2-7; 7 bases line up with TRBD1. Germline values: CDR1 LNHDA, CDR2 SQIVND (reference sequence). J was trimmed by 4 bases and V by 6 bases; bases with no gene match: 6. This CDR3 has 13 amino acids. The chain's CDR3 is CASRPGTEYEQYF. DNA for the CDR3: TGTGCCAGTAGGCCCGGGACAGAATACGAGCAGTACTTC.

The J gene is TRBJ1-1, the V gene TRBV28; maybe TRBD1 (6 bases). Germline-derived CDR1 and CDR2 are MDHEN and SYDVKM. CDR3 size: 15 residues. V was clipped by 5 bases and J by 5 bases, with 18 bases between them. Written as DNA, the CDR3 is TGTGCCAGCAGTCGGTCGACAGGACCGGGGACTGAAGCTTTCTTT. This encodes CASSRSTGPGTEAFF.

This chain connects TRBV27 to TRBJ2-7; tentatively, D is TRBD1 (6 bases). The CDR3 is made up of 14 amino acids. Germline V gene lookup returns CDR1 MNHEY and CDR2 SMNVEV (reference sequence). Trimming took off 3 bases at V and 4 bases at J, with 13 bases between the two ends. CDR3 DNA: TGTGCCAGCAGTTTTTTGGGCAGGGGTTACGAGCAGTACTTC. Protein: CASSFLGRGYEQYF.

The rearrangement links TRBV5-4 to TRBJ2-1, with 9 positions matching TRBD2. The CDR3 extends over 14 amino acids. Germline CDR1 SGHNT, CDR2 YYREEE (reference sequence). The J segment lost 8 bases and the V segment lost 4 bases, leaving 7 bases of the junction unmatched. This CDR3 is CASSPGTSRYEQFF. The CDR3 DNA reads TGTGCCAGCAGCCCCGGGACTAGCAGATATGAGCAGTTCTTC.

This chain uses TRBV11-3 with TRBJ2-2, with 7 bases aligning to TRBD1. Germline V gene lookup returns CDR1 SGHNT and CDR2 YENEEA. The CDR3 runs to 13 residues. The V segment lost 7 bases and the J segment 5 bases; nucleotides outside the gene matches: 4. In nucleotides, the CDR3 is TGTGCCAGCAAAGGGGGCGGGACCGGGGAGCTGTTTTTT. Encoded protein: CASKGGGTGELFF.

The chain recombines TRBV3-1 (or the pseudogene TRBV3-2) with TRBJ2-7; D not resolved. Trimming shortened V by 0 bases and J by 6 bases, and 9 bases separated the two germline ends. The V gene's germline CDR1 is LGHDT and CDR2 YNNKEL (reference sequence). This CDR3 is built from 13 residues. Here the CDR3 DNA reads TGTGCCAGCAGCCAAGATCCTCTTCCCGAGCAGTACTTC. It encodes CASSQDPLPEQYF.

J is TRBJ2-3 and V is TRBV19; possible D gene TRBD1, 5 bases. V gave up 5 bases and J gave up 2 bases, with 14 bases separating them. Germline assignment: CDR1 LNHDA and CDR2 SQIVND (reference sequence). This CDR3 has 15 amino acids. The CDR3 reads CASSGAAVLTDTQYF. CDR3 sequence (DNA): TGTGCCAGTAGTGGGGCTGCGGTACTCACAGATACGCAGTATTTT.

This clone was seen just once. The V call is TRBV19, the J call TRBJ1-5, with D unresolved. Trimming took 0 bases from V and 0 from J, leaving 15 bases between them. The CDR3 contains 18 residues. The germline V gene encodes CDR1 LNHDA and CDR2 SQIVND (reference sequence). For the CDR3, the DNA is TGTGCCAGTAGTATAGATCTTAACCAGTCTTATAGCAATCAGCCCCAGCATTTT. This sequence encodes CASSIDLNQSYSNQPQHF.

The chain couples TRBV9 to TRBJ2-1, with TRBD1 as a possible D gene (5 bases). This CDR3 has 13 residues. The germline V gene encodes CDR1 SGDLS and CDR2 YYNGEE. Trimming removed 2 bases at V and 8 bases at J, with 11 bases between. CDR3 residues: CASSVQGSDEQFF. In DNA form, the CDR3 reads TGTGCCAGCAGCGTTCAGGGAAGTGATGAGCAGTTCTTC. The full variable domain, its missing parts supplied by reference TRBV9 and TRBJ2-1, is DSGVTQTPKHLITATGQRVTLRCSPRSGDLSVYWYQQSLDQGLQFLIQYYNGEERAKGNILERFSAQQFPDLHSELNLSSLELGDSALYFCASSVQGSDEQFFGPGTRLTVL.